This record covers a single T cell receptor beta chain. Antigen specificity is unknown. The donors were healthy bone marrow donors. 60 Vbeta and 13 Jbeta primers were used in PCR. Sequenced by immunoSEQ multiplex PCR; TCRdb stores in-frame clones only, minus some. The table has fewer than 250,000 clones, around 80% seen once. This entry is derived from a study of cytomegalovirus exposure and HLA in healthy donors. Study-wide points: Diagnosis of cytomegalovirus status made by the classifier reportedly showed high specificity and sensitivity.

The CDR3 length is 14 residues. V shed 5 bases and J shed 0 bases, with 8 bases lying between them. Germline-derived CDR1 and CDR2 are MNHEY and SMNVEV (reference sequence). Source material: PBMCs. This receptor was obtained from a man aged 30-40 years in good health and CMV-seronegative. The chain recombines TRBV27 with TRBJ1-5; D call uncertain. The CDR3 nucleotides are TGTGCCAGCAGTCCCTTTTTTAGCAATCAGCCCCAGCATTTT. It specifies CASSPFFSNQPQHF.